This T cell receptor (beta chain) was sequenced in a study of shared clonotypes between healthy human individuals (dated by TCRdb to the early 2020s). As for the study more broadly: The cohort comprised a couple of women and three men aged 18 to 49 years. Per donor, three plates each were used for CD4 naive and CD4 memory, two for CD8 naive, and one for CD8 memory. The study deeply sequenced blood TCR repertoires of about five healthy adults to estimate repertoire size and the extent of clonotype sharing between individuals. Different laboratories and diverse techniques were used to prepare libraries and sequence TCR repertoires, to increase sequencing depth and limit assay-specific biases. Leukapheresis yielded between about 0.9 and 9.5 billion PBMCs per donor. Study-wide findings and limitations: Even with the large sequencing depth, rarefaction of the sorted-subset datasets indicated that sequencing was incomplete. Sharing across a handful of donors was observed for approximately 5% of naive CD4, around 3.5% of naive CD8, about 2.3% of memory CD4, and about 0.4% of memory CD8 clonotypes. Only blood was sampled, and tissue TCR repertoires likely differ from those in blood. Compared with non-shared clonotypes, the clonotypes found in all four sorted-subset donors had higher generation probabilities. Naive subsets generally had larger estimated clonotype richness than memory subsets. Because the study included only a small number of donors, the genetic and exposure-history diversity represented was limited. Based on pairwise subsampling, the degree of clonotype sharing among donors was expected to be affected by sequencing depth.

As concerns this clone: This clone's antigen is unknown. There are no base qualities to consult, and no much larger clone falls within one base.

Using the deep immunoSEQ assay, TCR CDR3 regions were amplified from genomic DNA by multiplex PCR. Extracted genomic DNA from each cell subset was distributed evenly across all wells of several immunoSEQ 96-well plates, and each plate was treated as a replicate. Each replicate PCR for sorted subsets received around 210 ng genomic DNA, equal to about 30,000 T cell genomes. Purified libraries were quantified with a Qubit 3.0 fluorometer, sized on a Bioanalyzer 2100, and re-quantified with the KAPA Library Quantification kit. A separate single-read 150-cycle Illumina NextSeq 550 flow cell was used to sequence each immunoSEQ 96-well plate. The published analysis was carried out like this. The immunoSEQ output contained only junctional sequences without quality scores, so filtering could not match that applied to full-length reads. Sequences were annotated with PyIR, a Python wrapper for IgBLAST v1.9, and V/J genes and CDR3 were assigned using IMGT germline references. Reads were removed for weak V/J assignments (E-value above 1e-6), missing CDR3, stop codons, out-of-frame junctions, or ambiguous translated residues. V3J clonotypes were defined as sequences sharing the same inferred V gene, J gene, and CDR3 amino acid sequence. To compute the percentage overlap between repertoires, the number of shared unique clonotypes was divided by the size of the smaller repertoire. RTK rarefaction, the Chao1 estimator, and Recon v2.1 estimates of unobserved clonotypes were used to assess repertoire richness. For all TCRbeta clonotypes obtained by the gDNA method from several donors, generation probabilities were computed with OLGA. TCRdb limited this immuneACCESS table to in-frame rearrangements with V and J called. A share of clones is missing; checked studies link under half to unresolved V genes, and the rest is unexplained. The DNA gave D and trimming, while V, J and clone size come from that table. This sample holds about 2 million clones; about 95% were observed only once. Clones ranked in the top ten supply 0.9% to 1.4% of the sample.

For the CD8 naive samples, CD45RO-negative cells were positively selected for CCR7, yielding a CD45RA+CCR7+ population from which TemRA cells were excluded. Donors were healthy HIV-negative adults with no recently reported acute infections or vaccinations. Only Caucasian adults living in Nashville, Tennessee, USA were represented among the donors. Blood was collected by leukapheresis, and PBMCs were isolated by Ficoll-Histopaque density gradient centrifugation and then cryopreserved in liquid nitrogen vapor phase. Analytical flow cytometry was used to check the purity and quantity of each magnetically sorted T cell population. From each sorted fraction, genomic DNA was isolated and quantified by UV absorbance on a Nanodrop 2000c. Between the V and J ends, shortened by 5 bases and 4 bases respectively, the junction contains 8 bases. The germline V gene (reference sequence) sets CDR1 to MNHEY and CDR2 to SMNVEV. Measured from the cysteine to the phenylalanine, the CDR3 is 12 residues long. CDR3 DNA only is kept here, 36 bases in frame from base 1.

The clonotype was recovered from a man aged 18 to 29 in good health. The material sequenced was naive CD8+ T cells sorted from blood. What the cell subset or site label conveys for this sample: CD45RA+CCR7+. The chain is made from TRBV27 and TRBJ2-5; the D gene identity is not certain. DNA sequence: TGTGCCAGCAGTCCGAGCCCAGAGACCCAGTACTTC. This codes for CASSPSPETQYF.